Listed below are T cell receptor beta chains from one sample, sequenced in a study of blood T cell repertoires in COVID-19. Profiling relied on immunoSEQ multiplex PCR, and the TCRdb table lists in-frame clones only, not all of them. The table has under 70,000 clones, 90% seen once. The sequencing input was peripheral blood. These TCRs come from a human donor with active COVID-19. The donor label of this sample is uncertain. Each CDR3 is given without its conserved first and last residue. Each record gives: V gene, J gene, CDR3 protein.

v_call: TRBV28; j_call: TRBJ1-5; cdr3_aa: ASSKTGGFGNQPQH
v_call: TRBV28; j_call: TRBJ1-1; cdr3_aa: ASSLNRGFDTEAF
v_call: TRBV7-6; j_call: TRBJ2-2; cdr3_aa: ASSFDKTGELF
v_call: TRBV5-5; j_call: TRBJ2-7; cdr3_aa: ASSSRTSQSPYEQY
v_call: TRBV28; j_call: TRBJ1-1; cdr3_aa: ASSINGASAEAF
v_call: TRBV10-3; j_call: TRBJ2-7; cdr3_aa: ATARGNEQY
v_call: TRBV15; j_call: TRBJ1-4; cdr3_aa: ATSRGPPGLINEKLF
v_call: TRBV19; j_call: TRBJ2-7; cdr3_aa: ASSLGTWNSYEQY
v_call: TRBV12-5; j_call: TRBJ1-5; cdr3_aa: ASGQGAKGNQPQH
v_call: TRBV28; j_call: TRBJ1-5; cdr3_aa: ASSRQINQPQH
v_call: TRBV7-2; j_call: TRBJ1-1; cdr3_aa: ASSFAGTEAF
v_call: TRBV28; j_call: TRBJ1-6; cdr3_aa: ASSAAQGWNSPLH
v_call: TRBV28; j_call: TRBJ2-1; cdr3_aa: ASSLLAGLNEQF
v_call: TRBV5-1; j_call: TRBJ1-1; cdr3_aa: ASSGQGVDTEAF
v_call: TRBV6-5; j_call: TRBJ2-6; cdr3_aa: ASRRTAGANVLT
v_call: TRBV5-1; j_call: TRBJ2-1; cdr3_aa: ASSWSEGEQF
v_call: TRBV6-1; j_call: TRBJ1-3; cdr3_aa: ASSESLGSSGNTIY
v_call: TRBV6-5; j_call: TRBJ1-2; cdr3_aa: ASSYNAKRSYGYT
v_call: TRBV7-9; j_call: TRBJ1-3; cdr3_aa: ASSLSPDTIY
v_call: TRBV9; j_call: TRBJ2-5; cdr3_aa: ASSNPLSVAETQY
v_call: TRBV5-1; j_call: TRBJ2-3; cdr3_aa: ASSFGNNRGTQY
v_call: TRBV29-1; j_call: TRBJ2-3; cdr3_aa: SVARRDRAPDTQY
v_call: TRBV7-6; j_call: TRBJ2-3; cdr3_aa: ASSWNRGGAGDTQY
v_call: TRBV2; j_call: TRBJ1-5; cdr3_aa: ASSEKGWGGGQPQH
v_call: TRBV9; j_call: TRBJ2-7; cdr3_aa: ASSVSGAGYEQY
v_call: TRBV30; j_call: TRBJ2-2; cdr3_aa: AWSVRRGELF
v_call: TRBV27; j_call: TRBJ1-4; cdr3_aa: ASSSNRGHREKLF
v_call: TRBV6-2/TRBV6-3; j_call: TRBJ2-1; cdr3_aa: ASSRTSNEQF
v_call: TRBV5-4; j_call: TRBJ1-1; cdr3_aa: ASSLDPGWTEAF
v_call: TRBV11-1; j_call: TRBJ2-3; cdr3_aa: ASSLGWDTTQY
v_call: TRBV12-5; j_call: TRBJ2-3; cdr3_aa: ASGLGLAGRTDTQY
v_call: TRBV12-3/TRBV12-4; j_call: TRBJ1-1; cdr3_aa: ASSSTRRAF
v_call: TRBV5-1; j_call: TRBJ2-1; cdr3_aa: ASSLTSGAYNEQF
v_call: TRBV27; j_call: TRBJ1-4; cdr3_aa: ASSLSPTGVGEKLF
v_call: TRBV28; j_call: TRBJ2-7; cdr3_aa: ASSWGTVYEQY
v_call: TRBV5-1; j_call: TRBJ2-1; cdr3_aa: ASSLAGGPATEQF
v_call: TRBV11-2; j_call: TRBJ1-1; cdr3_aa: ASSLSGNKNTEAF
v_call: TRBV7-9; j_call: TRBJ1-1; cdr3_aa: ASSLVRNTEAF
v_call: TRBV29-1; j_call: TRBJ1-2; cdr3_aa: SVQGAQASGYT
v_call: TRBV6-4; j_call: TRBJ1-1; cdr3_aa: ASSDGGTNTEAF
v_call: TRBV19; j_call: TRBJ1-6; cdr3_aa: ASTNSWGGNSPLH